This TCR beta chain was obtained from a study of CD8+ T cells in alopecia areata. Per germline, CDR1 LNHDA and CDR2 SQIVND (reference sequence). The CDR3 extends over 15 amino acids. V was shortened by 4 bases and J by 3 bases, with 15 bases between the two germline ends. RNA was extracted and reverse transcribed into cDNA as the sequencing template. Only in-frame clones appear in the TCRdb table, and some are missing; sequencing was by immunoSEQ multiplex PCR. The data hold 100,000 to 150,000 clones, with around three fifths observed a single time. This clonotype was sampled from a human donor with alopecia areata. This sample comprised CD4+ T cells sorted from blood, obtained at week 0. The rearrangement joins TRBV19 to TRBJ1-2; a possible D gene is TRBD1 (5 bases). The CDR3 bases are TGTGCCAGTAGTACAGGGACCACGCAGGACTATGGCTACACCTTC. Encoded protein: CASSTGTTQDYGYTF. The whole variable domain, filled in from reference TRBV19 and TRBJ1-2, reads DGGITQSPKYLFRKEGQNVTLSCEQNLNHDAMYWYRQDPGQGLRLIYYSQIVNDFQKGDIAEGYSVSREKKESFPLTVTSAQKNPTAFYLCASSTGTTQDYGYTFGSGTRLTVV.